Following are 13 T cell receptor beta chains from one sample sequenced in a study of Graves' ophthalmopathy and Graves' hyperthyroidism (dated by TCRdb to 2016 to 2018). Instrument on record: Illumina HiSeq 2000. TCR beta CDR3 regions were amplified from RNA transcripts for repertoire sequencing. HTBI primers and the Qiagen OneStep RT-PCR kit were used in a first-round RT-PCR, which was followed by a second-round multiplex PCR, size selection and purification. TCRdb reprocessed the public reads (quality trimming at Q25 with fastp, clone calling with MiXCR) and kept in-frame beta chains. When rows share a CDR3 protein, they turn into one entry using the most common DNA and genes. For this sample there are about 390,000 distinct CDR3 sequences; approximately 15% appear just once. Roughly 7% of the sample rests with the top ten. What was sequenced was peripheral blood. The receptors here all came from a woman aged 18-29 years with stable Graves' hyperthyroidism. Donor details come from another sample of the same person, matched by shared clones.

This clonotype was seen at least ten times. This chain connects TRBV19 to TRBJ2-6; no clear D gene. Germline CDR1 and CDR2: LNHDA and SQIVND (reference sequence). V was shortened by 6 bases and J by 0 bases, with 6 bases between the two germline ends. CDR3 size: 14 residues. The CDR3 sequence is CASRDRSGANVLTF. The CDR3 nucleotides read TGTGCCAGTAGGGACCGCTCTGGGGCCAACGTCCTGACTTTC. Combining the CDR3 with reference TRBV19 and TRBJ2-6 gives the whole variable domain DGGITQSPKYLFRKEGQNVTLSCEQNLNHDAMYWYRQDPGQGLRLIYYSQIVNDFQKGDIAEGYSVSREKKESFPLTVTSAQKNPTAFYLCASRDRSGANVLTFGAGSRLTVL.

This clonotype was counted at least ten times. The V gene is TRBV27, the J gene TRBJ1-5; TRBD1 agrees at 7 bases. With 3 bases clipped from V and 3 bases from J, the junction kept 8 bases outside the gene matches. Germline-derived CDR1 and CDR2 are MNHEY and SMNVEV (reference sequence). The CDR3 is 16 residues long. CDR3 coding DNA: TGTGCCAGCAGTTTGACAGGGCGGCAAGTCAATCAGCCCCAGCATTTT. The encoded protein is CASSLTGRQVNQPQHF.

This clonotype has just a few counts. The chain employs TRBV12-3 or TRBV12-4 and TRBJ1-3; D remains unclear. The CDR3 has 13 residues. V was clipped by 4 bases and J by 3 bases, with 7 bases between them. CDR3 nucleotide sequence: TGTGCCAGCAGTTCTGCGGTTGGAAACACCATATATTTT. This sequence encodes CASSSAVGNTIYF.

This clonotype was observed a few times. The CDR3 sequence is CASSPTVDSYTEAFF. The CDR3 DNA reads as TGTGCCAGCTCACCTACCGTGGACAGTTACACTGAAGCTTTCTTT. This rearrangement joins TRBV18 to TRBJ1-1; perhaps TRBD1 as D (6 bases). In germline, CDR1 is KGHSH, CDR2 LQKENI. V was pared by 3 bases and J by 3 bases, with 14 bases between. The CDR3 covers 15 residues.

This clonotype was seen at least ten times. This CDR3 reads CASSYSRSGDDGYTF. CDR3 coding DNA: TGTGCCAGCAGTTACTCGAGGTCCGGGGACGATGGCTACACCTTC. This rearrangement joins TRBV6-2 or TRBV6-3 to TRBJ1-2, with D possibly being TRBD1 (5 bases). This CDR3 has 15 residues. Germline V gives CDR1 MNHEY, CDR2 SVGEGT. V lost 0 bases, J lost 6 bases, and 14 bases lay in between.

This clonotype was detected a few times. This chain uses TRBV29-1 with TRBJ2-7, with 9 bases fitting TRBD1. CDR3 length equals 14 residues. After removal of 7 bases from V and 2 bases from J, the junction contained 9 bases not matched to a gene. Looked up from germline, CDR1 is SQVTM and CDR2 is ANQGSEA. CDR3 nucleotide sequence: TGCAGCGCTCCGGGACAGGGAGTTACCTACGAGCAGTACTTC. Translating it yields CSAPGQGVTYEQYF.

This clonotype was counted only a few times. The genes are TRBV5-4 and TRBJ1-6, with D possibly TRBD1 on 5 matching bases. CDR3 length equals 13 residues. Germline assignment: CDR1 SGHNT and CDR2 YYREEE (reference sequence). Trimming left V 4 bases short and J 9 bases short, with 11 bases between. In DNA form, the CDR3 reads TGTGCCAGCAGCCGGGCAAGGGGTTCACCCCTCCACTTT. Encoded protein: CASSRARGSPLHF. The variable domain in full, completed from reference TRBV5-4 and TRBJ1-6, reads ETGVTQSPTHLIKTRGQQVTLRCSSQSGHNTVSWYQQALGQGPQFIFQYYREEENGRGNFPPRFSGLQFPNYSSELNVNALELDDSALYLCASSRARGSPLHFGNGTRLTVT.

This clonotype has ten or more counts. The chain recombines TRBV3-1 with TRBJ1-1; the D is unclear. The germline CDR1 and CDR2 sequences are LGHDT and YNNKEL (reference sequence). This CDR3 is built from 12 residues. The ends were cut back, 1 base at V and 7 bases at J, with 7 bases in the middle. The CDR3 DNA sequence: TGTGCCAGCAGCCAAGGGAGGAATGAAGCTTTCTTT. The encoded protein is CASSQGRNEAFF.

This clonotype was seen repeatedly, ten times or more. The chain has TRBV7-2 and TRBJ2-7; D is undetermined. CDR1 and CDR2 (germline): SGHTA, FQGNSA. This CDR3 has 15 residues. V was pared by 0 bases and J by 7 bases, with 16 bases between. As DNA, the CDR3 is TGTGCCAGCAGCTTAGCTACCCAGCCCAGTGAAGAGCAGTACTTC. This encodes CASSLATQPSEEQYF. Drawing the rest from reference TRBV7-2 and TRBJ2-7, the complete variable domain is GAGVSQSPSNKVTEKGKDVELRCDPISGHTALYWYRQSLGQGLEFLIYFQGNSAPDKSGLPSDRFSAERTGGSVSTLTIQRTQQEDSAVYLCASSLATQPSEEQYFGPGTRLTVT.

There are many counts of this clonotype. The chain recombines TRBV11-2 with TRBJ2-7; possibly TRBD1 for D (5 bases). V was shortened by 4 bases and J by 0 bases, with 16 bases between the two germline ends. This CDR3 is built from 16 residues. Per the germline V gene, CDR1 is SGHAT and CDR2 is FQNNGV. CDR3 coding DNA: TGTGCCAGCAGCTACGGACACAGTGATCCCTCCTACGAGCAGTACTTC. Its translation: CASSYGHSDPSYEQYF.

This clonotype was counted ten times or more. The J gene is TRBJ1-1, the V gene TRBV6-5; no firm D call. Germline loops: CDR1 MNHEY, CDR2 SVGAGI. The CDR3 runs 13 residues. V dropped 2 bases and J dropped 7 bases, with 11 bases sitting between them. In DNA form, the CDR3 reads TGTGCCAGCAGTTACGCGGGATGGGGTGAAGCTTTCTTT. Protein: CASSYAGWGEAFF.

At least ten counts were recorded for this clonotype. The chain has TRBV7-9 and TRBJ2-2; D not certain. The V and J ends lost 5 bases and 4 bases respectively, with 8 bases between them. Germline-derived CDR1 and CDR2 are SEHNR and FQNEAQ (reference sequence). The CDR3 runs to 13 residues. The CDR3 DNA sequence: TGTGCCAGCAGCCCTAGGGCCACCGGGGAGCTGTTTTTT. It encodes CASSPRATGELFF.

This rearrangement joins TRBV6-1 to TRBJ1-2, with D maybe TRBD1 (5 bases). The V end was cut by 5 bases, the J end by 9 bases, with 10 bases between. The CDR3 length is 11 residues. Per the germline V gene, CDR1 is MNHNS and CDR2 is SASEGT. The CDR3 DNA reads as TGTGCCAGCAGTCAGGGTTATAGCTACACCTTC. The encoded protein is CASSQGYSYTF.